A selection of T cell receptor beta chains follows, all from one sample in a study of cytomegalovirus exposure and HLA in healthy donors. Here immunoSEQ multiplex PCR was the method, and the copy in TCRdb shows in-frame clones only, minus some. The sample lists 150,000 to 200,000 clones, around 78% occurring once. Sequences were obtained from PBMCs. These receptors came from a woman aged 30 to 39 in good health and CMV-seropositive. CDR3s include the opening cysteine and the closing phenylalanine or tryptophan. The order of the fields is V gene, J gene, clone size, D gene, CDR3 DNA, CDR3 protein. A D gene is named only where the DNA matches it firmly. Size values are once, few and many counts, or a class for expanded clones, and some rows have none.

>TRBV9|TRBJ1-1|-|-
TGTGCCAGCAGCGTAGGAGGGATAGGAGGCACTGAAGCTTTCTTT
CASSVGGIGGTEAFF
>TRBV2|TRBJ2-3|few|-
TGTGCCAGCAGCAGGGAGGCAGATACGCAGTATTTT
CASSREADTQYF
>TRBV7-9|TRBJ2-7|-|-
TGTGCCAGCAGCTGGGGCTTTTGGGCCGAGCAGTACTTC
CASSWGFWAEQYF
>TRBV7-9|TRBJ2-7|-|TRBD1
TGTGCCAGCAGCTTAGGGGACAGCTACTACGAGCAGTACTTC
CASSLGDSYYEQYF
>TRBV6-5|TRBJ2-2|once|TRBD2
TGTGCCAGCAGTTACGGCTGGACTAGCACCGGGGAGCTGTTTTTT
CASSYGWTSTGELFF
>TRBV6-5|TRBJ2-7|-|-
TGTGCCAGCAGTTACGGAGAAGCCCTCTACGAGCAGTACTTC
CASSYGEALYEQYF
>TRBV5-1|TRBJ2-7|-|TRBD2
TGCGCCAGCAGCTCTGCCGGGACTAGCGGGAGTCTCTCCTACGAGCAGTACTTC
CASSSAGTSGSLSYEQYF
>TRBV7-2|TRBJ2-2|-|-
TGTGCCAGCAGCTTAATCCTCGGGGCCGGGGAGCTGTTTTTT
CASSLILGAGELFF
>TRBV5-1|TRBJ2-2|-|TRBD2
TGCGCCAGCAGCTTGTGGCACGGGACTAGCACCACCGGGGAGCTGTTTTTT
CASSLWHGTSTTGELFF
>TRBV7-9|TRBJ2-3|-|-
TGTGCCAGCAGCTTAGGACAGGACCACACAGATACGCAGTATTTT
CASSLGQDHTDTQYF
>TRBV2|TRBJ2-3|-|-
TGTGCCAGCAGTCCAGCGACACGGGGGACGACAGATACGCAGTATTTT
CASSPATRGTTDTQYF
>TRBV7-6|TRBJ1-2|few|-
TGTGCCAGCAGCCCTTTGACAGGCCGGGCGTTTTATGGCTACACCTTC
CASSPLTGRAFYGYTF
>TRBV5-1|TRBJ2-3|-|TRBD1
TGCGCCAGCAGCCGTACAGGGGATGCCACAGATACGCAGTATTTT
CASSRTGDATDTQYF